The T cell receptor beta chain described here comes from a study of blood T cell repertoires in COVID-19. About the research overall: From the United States, Italy and Spain came samples of acute and convalescent COVID-19. The cDNA or gDNA used as material had been derived from T cells, B-cell-depleted T cells, or PBMCs.

CDR3 size: 15 residues. Germline V gene lookup returns CDR1 SGHTA and CDR2 FQGNSA. The J segment lost 3 bases and the V segment lost 0 bases, leaving 5 bases of the junction unmatched. Original processing notes: Scientists estimated how many nucleated cells there were by amplifying reference gene primers. Method: immunoSEQ multiplex PCR; TCRdb's copy keeps in-frame clones and lacks some. V and J calls and clone size are copied from that table; D and trimming were computed from the DNA. The sample contains about 310,000 clones, more than 70% of which appear only once. This chain uses TRBV7-2 with TRBJ2-7, with 7 bases fitting TRBD2. Sequencing input: peripheral blood. This clonotype originated in a woman aged 50 to 60 who had recovered from COVID-19. For the CDR3, the DNA is TGTGCCAGCAGCTTAGCCGCTAGCGGAAACTACGAGCAGTACTTC. This encodes CASSLAASGNYEQYF.